This note documents a single TCR beta chain sequence. The target of this receptor is not known. Base qualities are not provided; no much larger clone lies one nucleotide away. The source of the sample is a study of blood T cell repertoires in COVID-19 (dated by TCRdb to 2020 to 2022). About the investigation overall: Samples from collaborators originated in the United States, Italy and Spain and spanned both the acute and convalescent phases of COVID-19. The material from the prospective study consisted of cDNA or gDNA derived from T cells, B-cell-depleted T cells, or PBMCs. The dataset comprised deeply sampled blood TCRbeta repertoires from subjects exposed to, actively infected with, or recovered from COVID-19. A freely available public database, intended as a resource for researchers studying the immune response to SARS-CoV-2, is where the repertoires were released. Samples came from the ongoing ImmuneRACE study (first 160 participants) plus 1,254 subjects from 6 global collaborators. Nearly every sample came with metadata listing a de-identified subject ID, COVID-19 status, age in years and sex. Where available, HLA class I and class II types were obtained from metadata supplied by the sample provider rather than from assay-based typing. Paper-wide results and their limitations: How much clinical and demographic metadata was included differed by source and by participant, and the metadata was provided uncurated.

TCRbeta CDR3 regions were amplified from genomic DNA by means of the immunoSEQ Assay, a bias-controlled multiplex PCR. As for the authors' bioinformatics: The number of nucleated cells in each sample was estimated from the amplification of reference gene primers within the assay. To quantify the absolute abundance of each unique TCRbeta CDR3 rearrangement, sequence reads were collapsed and filtered. Productive Simpson clonality was computed per sample as the square root of Simpson's diversity index over productive rearrangements. Here the immuneACCESS table is served through TCRdb, limited to in-frame sequences with V and J called. Missing clones are a known gap in these copies; in checked studies unresolved V genes cover under half, and the rest lacks a known reason. The V and J calls and clone size come from that table; D and trimming were worked out from the DNA. For this sample there are 150,000 to 200,000 clones; roughly four fifths appear just once. The ten largest account for around 12% of the sample.

Taken from the germline V gene, the CDR1 and CDR2 loops are MGHRA and YSYEKL. The trim is 0 bases for V and 3 bases for J, with a gap of 15 bases between the germline ends. The CDR3 starts with the cysteine, ends with the phenylalanine, and has 16 residues. Solely the CDR3 DNA is kept, with 48 bases framed from the first base. Enrolling through a virtual design, the prospective study's participants ranged in age from roughly 18 to 90 years and lived across about two dozen United States geographic areas. Cohort assignment in the prospective study relied on participant-reported clinical history from a screening survey and a study questionnaire. Recovered participants in ImmuneRACE Cohort 3 were defined as having two consecutive negative NP/OP PCR tests, clearance from a healthcare professional, or resolution of symptoms. Each participant in the prospective study had whole blood, serum and a nasopharyngeal or oropharyngeal swab collected by mobile phlebotomists. Additional blood draws and questionnaires over an approximately two-month period could optionally be provided by prospective study participants. Before DNA extraction, prospective study blood samples were shipped either frozen or at room temperature.

Rearrangement joined TRBV4-1 to TRBJ2-7, and perhaps TRBD1 as D gene, on 5 matching bases. This sequence originates from a man aged 50-60 years who had recovered from COVID-19. The source material was PBMCs or T cells enriched from blood (not recorded which). The encoded CDR3 is CASSQDQVGRVYEQYF. The DNA reads as follows: TGCGCCAGCAGCCAAGATCAGGTCGGCAGGGTCTACGAGCAGTACTTC.